Below, 2 T cell receptor beta chains from the same sample are listed, as sequenced in a study of blood T cell repertoires in COVID-19. Profiled with immunoSEQ multiplex PCR; TCRdb holds only in-frame clones, not every one. The sample has over 150,000 clones; roughly 82% are singletons. The sequenced sample was peripheral blood. Every receptor here comes from a human donor in a cohort sampled during active COVID-19.

The chain is built from TRBV3-1 (or the pseudogene TRBV3-2) and TRBJ2-3; 9 nucleotides align to TRBD1. The CDR3 is 14 amino acids. Germline-derived CDR1 and CDR2 are LGHDT and YNNKEL (reference sequence). V was clipped by 7 bases and J by 3 bases; unmatched bases: 5. CDR3 bases: TGTGCCAGCACCCGACAGGGGGGGACAGATACGCAGTATTTT. This codes for CASTRQGGTDTQYF.

This chain links TRBV30 with TRBJ2-2, with D maybe TRBD2 (6 bases). Between the trimmed V and J ends, which lost 5 bases and 5 bases, there was a span of 15 bases. This CDR3 spans 14 amino acids. Germline CDR1 is GTSNPN and CDR2 is SVGIG (reference sequence). The CDR3, as DNA: TGTGCCTGGCGGGGGTCCCCAGGGACCGGGGAGCTGTTTTTT. It translates to CAWRGSPGTGELFF.